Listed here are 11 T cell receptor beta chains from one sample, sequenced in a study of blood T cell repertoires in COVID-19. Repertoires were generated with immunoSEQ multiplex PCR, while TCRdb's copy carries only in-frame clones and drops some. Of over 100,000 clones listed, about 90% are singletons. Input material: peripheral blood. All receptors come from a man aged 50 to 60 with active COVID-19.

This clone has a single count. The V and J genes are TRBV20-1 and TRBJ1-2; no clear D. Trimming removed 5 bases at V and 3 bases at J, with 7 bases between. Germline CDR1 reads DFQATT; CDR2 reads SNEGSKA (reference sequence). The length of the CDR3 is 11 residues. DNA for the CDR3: TGCAGTGCTCCCCACTACTATGGCTACACCTTC. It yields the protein CSAPHYYGYTF.

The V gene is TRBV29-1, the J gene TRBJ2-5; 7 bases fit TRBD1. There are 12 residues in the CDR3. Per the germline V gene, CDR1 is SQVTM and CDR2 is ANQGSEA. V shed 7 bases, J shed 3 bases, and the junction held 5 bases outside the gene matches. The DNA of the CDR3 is TGCAGCGCGGGACAGCAAAAAGAGACCCAGTACTTC. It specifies CSAGQQKETQYF.

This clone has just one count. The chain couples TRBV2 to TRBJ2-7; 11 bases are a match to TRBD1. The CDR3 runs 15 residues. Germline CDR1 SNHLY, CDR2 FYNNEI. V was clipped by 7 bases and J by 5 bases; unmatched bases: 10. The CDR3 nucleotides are TGTGCCAGCACCTCCTTTCCGGGACAGGGGGACGAGCAGTACTTC. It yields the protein CASTSFPGQGDEQYF.

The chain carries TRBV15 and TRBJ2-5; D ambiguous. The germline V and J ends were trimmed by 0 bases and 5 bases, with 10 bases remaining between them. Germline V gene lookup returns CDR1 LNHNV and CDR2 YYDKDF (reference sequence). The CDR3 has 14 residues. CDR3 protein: CATSRDLLRETQYF. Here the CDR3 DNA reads TGTGCCACCAGCAGAGACTTACTACGGGAGACCCAGTACTTC. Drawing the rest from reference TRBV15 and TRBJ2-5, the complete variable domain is DAMVIQNPRYQVTQFGKPVTLSCSQTLNHNVMYWYQQKSSQAPKLLFHYYDKDFNNEADTPDNFQSRRPNTSFCFLDIRSPGLGDTAMYLCATSRDLLRETQYFGPGTRLLVL.

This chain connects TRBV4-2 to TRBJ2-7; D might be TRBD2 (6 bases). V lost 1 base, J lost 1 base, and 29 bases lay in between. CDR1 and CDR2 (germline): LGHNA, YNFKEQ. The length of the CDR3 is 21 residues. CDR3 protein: CASSQVWAGTALVRPSYEQYF. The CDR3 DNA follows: TGTGCCAGCAGCCAAGTCTGGGCGGGGACGGCCCTTGTGAGGCCTTCCTACGAGCAGTACTTC.

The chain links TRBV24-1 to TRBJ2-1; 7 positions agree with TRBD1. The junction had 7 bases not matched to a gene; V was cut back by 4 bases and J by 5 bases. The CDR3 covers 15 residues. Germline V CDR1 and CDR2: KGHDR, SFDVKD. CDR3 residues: CATSEAGTAHNEQFF. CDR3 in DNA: TGTGCCACCAGTGAGGCCGGGACAGCCCACAATGAGCAGTTCTTC.

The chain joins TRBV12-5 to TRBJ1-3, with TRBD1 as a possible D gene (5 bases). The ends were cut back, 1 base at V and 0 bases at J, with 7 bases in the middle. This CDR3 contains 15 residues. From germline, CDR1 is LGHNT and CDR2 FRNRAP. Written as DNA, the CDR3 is TGTGCTAGTGGTTTGGGACAGTCCTCTGGAAACACCATATATTTT. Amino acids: CASGLGQSSGNTIYF.

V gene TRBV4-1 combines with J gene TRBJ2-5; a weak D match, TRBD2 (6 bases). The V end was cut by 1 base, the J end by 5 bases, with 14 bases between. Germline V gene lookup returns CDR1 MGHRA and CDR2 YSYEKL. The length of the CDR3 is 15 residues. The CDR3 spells CASSQVVGGKETQYF. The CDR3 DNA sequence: TGCGCCAGCAGCCAAGTGGTCGGGGGAAAGGAGACCCAGTACTTC.

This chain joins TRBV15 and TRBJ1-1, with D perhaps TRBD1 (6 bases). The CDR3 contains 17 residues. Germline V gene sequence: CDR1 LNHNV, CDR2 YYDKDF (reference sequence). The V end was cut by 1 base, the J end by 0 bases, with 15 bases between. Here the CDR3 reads CATSRVSAGAMNTEAFF. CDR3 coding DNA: TGTGCCACCAGCAGAGTGTCGGCAGGGGCTATGAACACTGAAGCTTTCTTT.

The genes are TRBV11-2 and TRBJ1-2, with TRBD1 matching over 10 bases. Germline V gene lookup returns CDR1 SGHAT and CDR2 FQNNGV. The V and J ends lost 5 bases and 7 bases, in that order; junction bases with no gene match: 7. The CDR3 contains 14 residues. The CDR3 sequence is CASSRRDRGPGYTF. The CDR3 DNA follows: TGTGCCAGCAGCCGCCGGGACAGGGGCCCTGGCTACACCTTC.

The CDR3 loop reads CASSFGNTGELFF. As DNA, the CDR3 is TGTGCCAGCAGCTTCGGGAACACCGGGGAGCTGTTTTTT. The chain joins TRBV11-2 to TRBJ2-2; no reliable D call. The CDR3 is made up of 13 amino acids. The V end was cut by 3 bases, the J end by 1 base, with 3 bases between. The germline V gene has CDR1 SGHAT and CDR2 FQNNGV. The full variable domain, in which reference TRBV11-2 and TRBJ2-2 provide the parts outside the CDR3, is EAGVAQSPRYKIIEKRQSVAFWCNPISGHATLYWYQQILGQGPKLLIQFQNNGVVDDSQLPKDRFSAERLKGVDSTLKIQPAKLEDSAVYLCASSFGNTGELFFGEGSRLTVL.